This T cell receptor (beta chain) was captured by sequencing in a study of CD8 T cells in ankylosing spondylitis. This clonotype is classed as medium-sized. TCRdb reprocessed the 5' RACE reads via MiXCR and lists one record per CDR3 protein. The sample contains about 31,000 distinct CDR3 sequences, around 7.2% of which appear only once. CDR1 is KGHSH and CDR2 is LQKENI in the germline V gene. The CDR3 is 16 amino acids. V was pared by 3 bases and J by 5 bases, with 17 bases between. The sequence came from a male donor with ankylosing spondylitis or in good health (not recorded which). This chain joins TRBV18 and TRBJ2-1, with D possibly TRBD2 on 5 matching bases. Sequenced material: blood, either unsorted or a sorted T cell fraction (not recorded which). CDR3 amino acids: CASSPPGRAADNEQFF. CDR3 in DNA: TGTGCCAGCTCACCCCCCGGGCGAGCGGCGGACAATGAGCAGTTCTTC.